A single T cell receptor (beta chain) is shown here with its context. These data come from a study of control samples from healthy donors and cancer patients. Clones were read by immunoSEQ multiplex PCR, and TCRdb kept only the in-frame ones, dropping some. The profile covers under 450,000 clones, with 75% to 95% appearing a single time and around 6.5% taken by the ten largest. Trimming stripped 2 bases from V and 7 bases from J, with 9 bases between. Germline-derived CDR1 and CDR2 are MNHEY and SVGAGI. This CDR3 has 14 residues. The source material was PBMCs. The receptor was derived from a man in his forties with head and neck cancer. The V and J genes are TRBV6-5 and TRBJ1-6; possible D gene TRBD1, 6 bases. The CDR3 loop is CASSYDRQNSPLHF. CDR3 coding DNA: TGTGCCAGCAGTTACGACAGGCAGAATTCACCCCTCCACTTT.